This T cell receptor (beta chain) was sequenced during a study of OX40 agonist ivuxolimab in advanced cancers. The study's findings and limits: The specificity for antigen of the expanded peripheral T cells was not determined.

About this clone: The antigen is unknown.

The method was immunoSEQ multiplex PCR; TCRdb's version includes in-frame clones alone and lacks a portion of them. The table has some 99,000 clones, 70% to 90% seen once. The trim removed 6 bases at V and 1 base at J, leaving 7 bases unmatched. This CDR3 is 15 amino acids long. Per germline, CDR1 SNHLY and CDR2 FYNNEI. Patients who had autoimmune disease history or got systemic immunosuppression were left out. The receptor's source is an adult with an advanced solid tumor such as melanoma, head and neck, liver or kidney cancer. The rearrangement uses TRBV2 and TRBJ2-3, with 7 bases that match TRBD1. This sample comprised CD4+ or CD8+ T cells sorted from blood, obtained in a trial of the OX40 agonist ivuxolimab. CDR3 region: CASSRTGAGTDTQYF. In nucleotides, the CDR3 is TGTGCCAGCAGCCGTACAGGGGCCGGCACAGATACGCAGTATTTT.